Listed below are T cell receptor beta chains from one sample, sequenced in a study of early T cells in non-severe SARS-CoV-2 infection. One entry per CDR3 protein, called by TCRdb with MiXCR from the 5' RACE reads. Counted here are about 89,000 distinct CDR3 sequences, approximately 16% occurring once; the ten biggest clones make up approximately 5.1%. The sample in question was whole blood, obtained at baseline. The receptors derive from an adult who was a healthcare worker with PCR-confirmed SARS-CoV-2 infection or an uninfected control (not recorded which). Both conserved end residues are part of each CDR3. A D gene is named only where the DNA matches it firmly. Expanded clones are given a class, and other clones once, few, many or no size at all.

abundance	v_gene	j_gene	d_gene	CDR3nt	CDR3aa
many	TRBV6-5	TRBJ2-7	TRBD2	TGTGCCAGCAGTTCCGGGGGGACCTACGAGCAGTACTTC	CASSSGGTYEQYF
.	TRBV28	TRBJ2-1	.	TGTGCCAGCAGCCCCAGACTAGTTAATGAGCAGTTCTTC	CASSPRLVNEQFF
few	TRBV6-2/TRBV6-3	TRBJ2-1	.	TGTGCCAGCAGTTATAGAGAGGGCCATTACAATGAGCAGTTCTTC	CASSYREGHYNEQFF
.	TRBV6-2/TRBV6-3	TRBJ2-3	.	TGTGCCAGCAGGCAAGGGGGAGGTTTCCCCCCAGATACGCAGTATTTT	CASRQGGGFPPDTQYF
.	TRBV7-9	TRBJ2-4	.	TGTGCCAGCAGCCTCCGCGGGAAGGCAAACATTCAGTACTTC	CASSLRGKANIQYF
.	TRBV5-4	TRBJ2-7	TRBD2	TGTGCCAGCGGCAAGGATGGACTAGTAGGCTCCTACGAGCAGTACTTC	CASGKDGLVGSYEQYF
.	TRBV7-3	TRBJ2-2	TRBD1	TGTGCCAGCAGCCGGGACAGCAACACCGGGGAGCTGTTTTTT	CASSRDSNTGELFF
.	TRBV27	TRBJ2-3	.	TGTGCCAGCACATCTAGCCCCGCAGATACGCAGTATTTT	CASTSSPADTQYF
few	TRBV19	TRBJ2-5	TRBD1	TGTGCCAGTAGTACAGGGGGCGCTACCGGAGAGACCCAGTACTTC	CASSTGGATGETQYF
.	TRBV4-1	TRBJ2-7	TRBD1	TGCGCCAGCAGCCATCAAGAGGGGGCTTACGAGCAGTACTTC	CASSHQEGAYEQYF
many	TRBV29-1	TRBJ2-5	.	TGCAGCGTATCGGGTGAAGAGACCCAGTACTTC	CSVSGEETQYF
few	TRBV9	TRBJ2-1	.	TGTGCCAGCACCCGACGAAGATCGGGTGAGCAGTTCTTC	CASTRRRSGEQFF
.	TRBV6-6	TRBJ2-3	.	TGTGCCAGCAGTTCCGGGGAGGTAGATACGCAGTATTTT	CASSSGEVDTQYF
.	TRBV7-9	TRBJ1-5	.	TGTGCCAGCAGCTTAGGCCCAGGGGATAGCAATCAGCCCCAGCATTTT	CASSLGPGDSNQPQHF
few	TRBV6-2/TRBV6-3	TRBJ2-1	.	TGTGCCAGCAGTTTCAAGGACTACAATGAGCAGTTCTTC	CASSFKDYNEQFF
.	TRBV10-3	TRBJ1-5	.	TGTGCCATCAGTGAGGGGGGAGATCAGCCCCAGCATTTT	CAISEGGDQPQHF
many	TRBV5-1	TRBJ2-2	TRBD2	TGCGCCAGCAGTCCGCGGGAGACGACCGGGGAGCTGTTTTTT	CASSPRETTGELFF
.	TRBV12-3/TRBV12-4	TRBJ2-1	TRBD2	TGTGCCAGCTGCGGGGACTACCGAAATGAGCAGTTCTTC	CASCGDYRNEQFF
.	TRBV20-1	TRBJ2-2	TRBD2	TGCAGTGCTAGGGGGGGACTAGCGGACCGCACCGGGGAGCTGTTTTTT	CSARGGLADRTGELFF
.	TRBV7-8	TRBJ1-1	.	TGTGCCAGCAGCTTTTCAACTCAGGGGACAAACACTGAAGCTTTCTTT	CASSFSTQGTNTEAFF
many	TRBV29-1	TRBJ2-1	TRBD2	TGCAGCGTTGAAGCCGGACTAAGCGGGAGGTCGGCTGCCTACAATGAGCAGTTCTTC	CSVEAGLSGRSAAYNEQFF
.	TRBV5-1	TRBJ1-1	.	TGCGCCAGCAGCATGGGGGGTAGCCCCGAAGCTTTCTTT	CASSMGGSPEAFF
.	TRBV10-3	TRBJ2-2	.	TGTGCCATCACCCAATCCGGGGAGCTGTTTTTT	CAITQSGELFF
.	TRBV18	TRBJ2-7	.	TGTGCCAGCTCACCGGTAGGGTCGTCCTACGAGCAGTACTTC	CASSPVGSSYEQYF
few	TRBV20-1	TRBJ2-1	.	TGCAGTGCTAGAGATCCTGAGGGACAACTCCTCAATGAGCAGTTCTTC	CSARDPEGQLLNEQFF
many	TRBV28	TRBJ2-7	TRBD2	TGTGCCAGCAGTGTCGCACCGGGACTAGCTAGATACGAGCAGTACTTC	CASSVAPGLARYEQYF
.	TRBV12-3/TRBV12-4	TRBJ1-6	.	TGTGCCAGCACCAAAGTTCCCCCACCCCTCCACTTT	CASTKVPPPLHF
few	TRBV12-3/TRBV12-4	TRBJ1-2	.	TGTGCCAGCAGTTTAAAACGGCCGCTTTATGGCTACACCTTC	CASSLKRPLYGYTF
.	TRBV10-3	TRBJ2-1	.	TGTGCCATCAGTGAGTCACTGGACAGCCGATACAGTGGTGAGCAGTTCTTC	CAISESLDSRYSGEQFF
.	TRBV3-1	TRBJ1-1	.	TGTGCCAGCAGCACAGGGCCCGAAGCTTTCTTT	CASSTGPEAFF
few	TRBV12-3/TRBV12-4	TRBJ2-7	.	TGTGCCAGCAGTCTTAGGAGAGGGAACACCTACGAGCAGTACTTC	CASSLRRGNTYEQYF
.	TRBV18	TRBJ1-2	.	TGTGCCAGCTCACCACCAGGACAGCTTCACGATGGCTACACCTTC	CASSPPGQLHDGYTF
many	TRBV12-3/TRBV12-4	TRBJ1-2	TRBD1	TGTGCCAGCAGGCAACAGGGGGGCGGCTACACCTTC	CASRQQGGGYTF
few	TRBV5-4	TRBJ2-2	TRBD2	TGTGCCAGCAGTACTAGCGGGAACACCGGGGAGCTGTTTTTT	CASSTSGNTGELFF
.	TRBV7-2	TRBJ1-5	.	TGTGCCAGCAGCACCTATAGCAATCAGCCCCAGCATTTT	CASSTYSNQPQHF
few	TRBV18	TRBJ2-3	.	TGTGCCAGTCGAGCGGCAGATACGCAGTATTTT	CASRAADTQYF
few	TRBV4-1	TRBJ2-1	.	TGCGCCAGCAGCCAAGACCCAGGGGGGTACAATGAGCAGTTCTTC	CASSQDPGGYNEQFF
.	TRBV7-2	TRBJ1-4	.	TGTGCCAGCAGCTTCTATGAGGGAAAACTGTTTTTT	CASSFYEGKLFF
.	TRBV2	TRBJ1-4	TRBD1	TGTGCCAGCTCCACCCGACAGGGGTTGAGAGAAAAACTGTTTTTT	CASSTRQGLREKLFF
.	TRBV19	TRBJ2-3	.	TGTGCCAGTAGTACAGACAGGACTAGCACAGATACGCAGTATTTT	CASSTDRTSTDTQYF
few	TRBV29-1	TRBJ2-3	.	TGCAGCGTTGTCGGCGGATACACAGATACGCAGTATTTT	CSVVGGYTDTQYF
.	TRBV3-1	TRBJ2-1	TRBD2	TGTGCCAGCGGAGCTAGCGGGACCAATGAGCAGTTCTTC	CASGASGTNEQFF
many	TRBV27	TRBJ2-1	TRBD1	TGTGCCAGCAGTTTATCGGGACCAACAGGGGGCGGCTTGGAGCAGTTCTTC	CASSLSGPTGGGLEQFF
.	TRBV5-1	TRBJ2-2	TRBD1	TGCGCCAGCAGCGCGGACAGGGGGAGAACCGGGGAGCTGTTTTTT	CASSADRGRTGELFF
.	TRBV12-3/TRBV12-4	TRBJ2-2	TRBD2	TGTGCCAGCAGGTCGGGACTAGCGGGAGTAACCGGGGAGCTGTTTTTT	CASRSGLAGVTGELFF
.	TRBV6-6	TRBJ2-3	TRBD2	TGTGCCACCTCGACAGACCGAAGTACTAGCGGGGACACAGATACGCAGTATTTT	CATSTDRSTSGDTDTQYF
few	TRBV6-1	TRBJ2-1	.	TGTGCCAGCAGTGAACCTCCAGGATCGTACAATGAGCAGTTCTTC	CASSEPPGSYNEQFF
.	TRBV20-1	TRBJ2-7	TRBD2	TGCAGTGCTCCTAGCGGGATGAGCTACGAGCAGTACTTC	CSAPSGMSYEQYF
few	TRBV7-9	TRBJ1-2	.	TGTGCCAGCAGCCCAGACAGTCCGGCGGGCTACACCTTC	CASSPDSPAGYTF
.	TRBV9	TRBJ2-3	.	TGTGCCAGCAGCGTAGATAGCGGACATACAGATACGCAGTATTTT	CASSVDSGHTDTQYF
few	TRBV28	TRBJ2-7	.	TGTGCCAGCAACCCCGGCGGGAAGGGCCACGAGCAGTACTTC	CASNPGGKGHEQYF
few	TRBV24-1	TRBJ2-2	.	TGTGCCACCAGTGACCGGCGGCTTAGGGAAACCGGGGAGCTGTTTTTT	CATSDRRLRETGELFF
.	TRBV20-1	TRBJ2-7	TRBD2	TGCAGTGCTAGAGATTCGGAGCGGGACTACGAGCAGTACTTC	CSARDSERDYEQYF
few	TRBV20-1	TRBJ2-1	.	TGCAGTGCTAGGGACACCACACGCCCCAATGAGCAGTTCTTC	CSARDTTRPNEQFF
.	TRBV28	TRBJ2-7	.	TGTGCCAGCAGTCTCAACCCCTCCGGGACGGCTTCCTACGAGCAGTACTTC	CASSLNPSGTASYEQYF
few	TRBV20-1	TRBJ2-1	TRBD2	TGCAGTGCTAGAGAAGGGACTAGCGTCAATGAGCAGTTCTTC	CSAREGTSVNEQFF
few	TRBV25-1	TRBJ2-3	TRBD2	TGTGCCAGCAGTGAATACGGGTCGACTAGCGGGAGAGATACGCAGTATTTT	CASSEYGSTSGRDTQYF
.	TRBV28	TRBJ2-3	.	TGTGCCAGCAGTTTATTCGGGGGGCGTATCGCAGATACGCAGTATTTT	CASSLFGGRIADTQYF
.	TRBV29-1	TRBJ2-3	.	TGCAGCGTTGTCAGGGGAGATACGCAGTATTTT	CSVVRGDTQYF